This T cell receptor beta chain was profiled in a study of immune evolution from preneoplasia to lung adenocarcinoma. The overall study: HLA loss of heterozygosity: under 7.5% AIS, under 19% MIA, approximately 35% ADC, none AAH. Study outcomes and limitations: Later-stage lesions appeared to have more T cells, more diversity, less clonality. Top clone share appeared to fall from AAH through AIS, MIA, adenocarcinoma.

Points on this clone: The antigen remains undetermined.

Trimming removed 8 bases from V and 1 base from J; junction bases left unmatched: 0. Germline values: CDR1 MDHEN, CDR2 SYDVKM. The CDR3 totals 12 residues. Using immunoSEQ multiplex PCR, the repertoire was profiled, and TCRdb retains in-frame clones only, with some absent. The table shows about 4,300 clones, with 65% to 85% occurring only once. V and J are TRBV28 and TRBJ2-3; 7 bases agree with TRBD1. Material: FFPE minimally invasive lung adenocarcinoma tissue. This clonotype was sampled from a person aged 50-70 years with lung adenocarcinoma. Here the CDR3 DNA reads TGTGCCAGCGACAGGGGCACAGATACGCAGTATTTT. Protein product: CASDRGTDTQYF.